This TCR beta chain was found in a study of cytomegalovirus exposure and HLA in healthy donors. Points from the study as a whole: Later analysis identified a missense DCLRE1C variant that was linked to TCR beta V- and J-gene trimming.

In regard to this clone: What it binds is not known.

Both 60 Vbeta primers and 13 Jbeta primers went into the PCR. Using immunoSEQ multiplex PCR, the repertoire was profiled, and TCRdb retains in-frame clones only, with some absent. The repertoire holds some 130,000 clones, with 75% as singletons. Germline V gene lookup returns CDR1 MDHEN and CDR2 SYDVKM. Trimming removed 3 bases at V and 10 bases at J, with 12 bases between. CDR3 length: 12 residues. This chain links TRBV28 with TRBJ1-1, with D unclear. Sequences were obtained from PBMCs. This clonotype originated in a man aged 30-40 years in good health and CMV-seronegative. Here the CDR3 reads CASSFWGGLAFF. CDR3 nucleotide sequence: TGTGCCAGCAGTTTTTGGGGAGGGCTAGCTTTCTTT. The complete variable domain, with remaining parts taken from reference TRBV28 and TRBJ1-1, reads DVKVTQSSRYLVKRTGEKVFLECVQDMDHENMFWYRQDPGLGLRLIYFSYDVKMKEKGDIPEGYSVSREKKERFSLILESASTNQTSMYLCASSFWGGLAFFGQGTRLTVV.